One sample yielded the 25 T cell receptor beta chains listed below, sequenced in a study of a mutant IDH1 vaccine in newly diagnosed glioma. Described time point: baseline, week 1 (first vaccination visit). As to treatment: pre-vaccination baseline after standard-of-care therapy. This table comes from immunoSEQ multiplex PCR, and its TCRdb copy is limited to in-frame clones, with some not included. Here the sample spans around 100,000 clones, about four fifths being singletons. The material was PBMCs, obtained from a glioma patient treated with radiotherapy, temozolomide or both. These receptors all come from a middle-aged man with glioma. Some clones in this sample may be carry-over from other donors' samples.

About this clone: The junction departs from germline at one end; a sequencing error may be responsible. V is TRBV20-1 and J is TRBJ2-7, with TRBD1 identical over 7 bases. The CDR3 is made up of 11 amino acids. Germline CDR1 is DFQATT and CDR2 is SNEGSKA (reference sequence). CDR3 in amino acids: CSAGGRVPWSF. The CDR3 DNA is TGCAGTGCAGGGGGCAGGGTACCCTGGTCCTTC.

This chain connects TRBV5-8 to TRBJ1-6, with D unresolved. Trimming shortened V by 4 bases and J by 6 bases, and 14 bases separated the two germline ends. Germline lookup yields CDR1 SGHTS and CDR2 YDEGEE. The CDR3 spans 15 residues. The CDR3 region has the DNA TGTGCCAGCAGCGTGGGCCAGCGAGCTAATTCACCCCTCCACTTT. Translating it yields CASSVGQRANSPLHF.

The chain has TRBV7-9 and TRBJ1-2; D is undetermined. Trimming took off 4 bases at V and 7 bases at J, with 28 bases between the two ends. The CDR3 sequence is 18 residues long. Per germline, CDR1 SEHNR and CDR2 FQNEAQ (reference sequence). The chain's CDR3 is CASSSPLGSSAAAAGYTF. CDR3 nucleotides: TGTGCCAGCAGCTCGCCCTTGGGCAGTTCCGCCGCGGCCGCTGGCTACACCTTC.

The J gene is TRBJ1-1, the V gene TRBV29-1, with D possibly matching TRBD1 (5 bases). The V gene's germline CDR1 is SQVTM and CDR2 ANQGSEA. The CDR3 length is 15 residues. With 4 bases removed from V and 5 bases from J, the gap between germline ends came to 20 bases. As DNA, the CDR3 is TGCAGCGTTGTCAGTTCAGGGCTCGGCAGGACTGAAGCTTTCTTT. The encoded protein is CSVVSSGLGRTEAFF.

The chain has TRBV10-1 and TRBJ2-7; D possibly corresponds to TRBD1 (6 bases). The CDR3 has 16 residues. The V gene's germline CDR1 is WNHNN and CDR2 SYGVQD (reference sequence). The germline V and J ends were trimmed by 7 bases and 2 bases, with 21 bases remaining between them. CDR3 loop: CASTLKLRTAPYEQYF. The CDR3 DNA reads as TGCGCCAGCACCCTCAAATTACGGACAGCGCCCTACGAGCAGTACTTC.

The chain couples TRBV7-2 to TRBJ1-3; 8 bases are shared with TRBD1. Germline CDR1 SGHTA, CDR2 FQGNSA. The CDR3 runs to 15 residues. J gave up 4 bases and V 5 bases, and 7 bases lay outside the gene matches. The CDR3 DNA reads as TGTGCCAGCAGCCCTTGGACAGGGTTCGGAAACACCATATATTTT. The encoded protein is CASSPWTGFGNTIYF.

This chain links TRBV11-2 with TRBJ2-7; a weak D match, TRBD1 (6 bases). Per germline, CDR1 SGHAT and CDR2 FQNNGV. V was pared by 4 bases and J by 7 bases, with 11 bases between. The CDR3 consists of 12 residues. CDR3 loop: CASSSVDREQYF. Written as DNA, the CDR3 is TGTGCCAGCAGCTCCGTAGACAGGGAGCAGTACTTC.

V and J are TRBV29-1 and TRBJ1-6, with D unresolved. The CDR3 has 16 residues. Trimming took 2 bases from V and 11 from J, leaving 22 bases between them. The germline CDR1 and CDR2 sequences are SQVTM and ANQGSEA. CDR3 in amino acids: CSVERQVKVGVPPLHF. As DNA, the CDR3 is TGCAGCGTTGAAAGGCAGGTCAAAGTCGGGGTTCCACCCCTCCACTTT.

This clone was recorded a few times. The chain joins TRBV6-1 to TRBJ1-2, with 8 bases aligning to TRBD1. Germline V CDR1 and CDR2: MNHNS, SASEGT. Trimming cost V 8 bases and J 7 bases; bases outside gene matches: 15. The CDR3 is made up of 15 amino acids. CDR3 loop: CASVPSDRASSGYTF. The CDR3 nucleotides are TGTGCCAGCGTCCCGTCGGACAGGGCATCTTCTGGCTACACCTTC.

The CDR3 region is CASSGWTLDLGNTIYF. The CDR3 DNA follows: TGTGCCAGCAGTGGGTGGACATTGGATCTGGGAAACACCATATATTTT. The rearrangement joins TRBV2 to TRBJ1-3; maybe TRBD1 (5 bases). The germline gives CDR1 SNHLY, CDR2 FYNNEI. CDR3 length: 16 amino acids. Trimming took 4 bases from V and 4 from J, leaving 17 bases between them.

The rearrangement links TRBV11-2 to TRBJ2-7; 10 nucleotides agree with TRBD2. With V trimmed by 0 bases and J by 6 bases, 2 bases remained unmatched. CDR1 SGHAT and CDR2 FQNNGV come from the germline V gene. The CDR3 sequence is 14 residues long. The CDR3, as DNA: TGTGCCAGCAGCTTAGAGGGACTAGCGTTCGAGCAGTACTTC. This translates into CASSLEGLAFEQYF.

This rearrangement joins TRBV19 to TRBJ2-7; D possibly corresponds to TRBD1 (8 bases). The V end lost 2 bases, the J end lost 6 bases, and 11 bases lay between the germline ends. From germline, CDR1 is LNHDA and CDR2 SQIVND (reference sequence). The CDR3 contains 13 residues. The DNA for the CDR3 is TGTGCCAGTAGTATAAACAGGGGGGGCGAGCAGTACTTC. As protein: CASSINRGGEQYF.

This clone has just one count. The gene calls are TRBV30 and TRBJ1-6, with a weak D call TRBD1 (5 bases). Looked up from germline, CDR1 is GTSNPN and CDR2 is SVGIG (reference sequence). The CDR3 runs 15 residues. The V and J ends lost 0 bases and 8 bases respectively, with 14 bases between them. In DNA, the CDR3 is TGTGCCTGGAGTGTACTCTGGGGCGCGGATTCACCCCTCCACTTT. Translating gives CAWSVLWGADSPLHF.

On this clone itself: At the DNA level, this CDR3 is encoded by other sequences in the same sample as well. The chain uses TRBV4-1 and TRBJ1-5, with D uncertain. This CDR3 contains 14 residues. Trimming cost V 1 base and J 0 bases, with 4 bases left between them. Per germline, CDR1 MGHRA and CDR2 YSYEKL. The CDR3 sequence is CASSQGPSNQPQHF. The CDR3 DNA reads as TGCGCCAGCAGCCAAGGGCCTAGCAATCAGCCCCAGCATTTT.

The chain recombines TRBV6-5 with TRBJ2-7; TRBD1 matches at 9 bases. V was pared by 2 bases and J by 2 bases, with 4 bases of the junction left unmatched. Germline CDR1 reads MNHEY; CDR2 reads SVGAGI. The length of the CDR3 is 15 residues. The CDR3 sequence: CASSYGTGITYEQYF. The CDR3 DNA sequence: TGTGCCAGCAGTTACGGGACAGGGATTACCTACGAGCAGTACTTC.

This clone turned up a few times. The chain employs TRBV9 and TRBJ1-2; the D is unclear. This CDR3 has 12 residues. The V gene lost 0 bases and the J gene lost 8 bases, with 8 bases spanning the gap. Germline V gene data show CDR1 as SGDLS and CDR2 as YYNGEE. The CDR3 coding sequence is TGTGCCAGCAGCGTAGACGGGGAAGGCTACACCTTC. Translating gives CASSVDGEGYTF.

The chain uses TRBV6-5 and TRBJ2-2; D perhaps matches TRBD2 (6 bases). This CDR3 comprises 15 residues. From germline, CDR1 is MNHEY and CDR2 SVGAGI. V gave up 0 bases and J gave up 6 bases, with 11 bases separating them. Written as DNA, the CDR3 is TGTGCCAGCAGTTACTCGGGGGGAGTTGCCGGGGAGCTGTTTTTT. Encoded protein: CASSYSGGVAGELFF.

The chain couples TRBV2 to TRBJ2-7; D is possibly TRBD1 or TRBD2 (5 bases each). Trimming took off 7 bases at V and 2 bases at J, with 24 bases between the two ends. Germline loops: CDR1 SNHLY, CDR2 FYNNEI. This CDR3 is built from 17 residues. The CDR3 here is CASTERLTGTVTYEQYF. The CDR3 bases are TGTGCCAGCACTGAGAGGCTTACCGGGACCGTTACCTACGAGCAGTACTTC.

V is TRBV7-9 and J is TRBJ2-5, with 8 bases aligning to TRBD1. The V gene's germline CDR1 is SEHNR and CDR2 FQNEAQ (reference sequence). The CDR3 totals 14 residues. J was trimmed by 4 bases and V by 5 bases; bases with no gene match: 6. CDR3 residues: CASSSGQGGETQYF. The CDR3 region has the DNA TGTGCCAGCAGCAGTGGACAGGGTGGAGAGACCCAGTACTTC.

A few counts support this clone. This sample includes further DNA sequences coding for the same CDR3. This chain uses TRBV7-8 with TRBJ1-5, with a weak D call TRBD1 (5 bases). Germline V gene sequence: CDR1 SGHVS, CDR2 FQNEAQ. With 1 base removed from V and 0 bases from J, the gap between germline ends came to 7 bases. The CDR3 has 15 amino acids. CDR3 coding DNA: TGTGCCAGCAGCTTAGGCAGGGATAGCAATCAGCCCCAGCATTTT. It yields the protein CASSLGRDSNQPQHF. Together with reference TRBV7-8 and TRBJ1-5, the CDR3 gives the full variable domain: GAGVSQSPRYKVAKRGQDVALRCDPISGHVSLFWYQQALGQGPEFLTYFQNEAQLDKSGLPSDRFFAERPEGSVSTLKIQRTQQEDSAVYLCASSLGRDSNQPQHFGDGTRLSIL.

The chain combines TRBV6-5 with TRBJ1-1, with D possibly being TRBD1 (5 bases). Trimming shortened V by 0 bases and J by 3 bases, and 11 bases separated the two germline ends. This CDR3 region has 15 residues. Germline lookup yields CDR1 MNHEY and CDR2 SVGAGI. The CDR3 protein is CASSYSRQGDTEAFF. CDR3 sequence (DNA): TGTGCCAGCAGTTACTCGCGCCAGGGTGACACTGAAGCTTTCTTT.

This clone has a handful of counts. The chain is built from TRBV2 and TRBJ1-5; the D is unclear. CDR1 is SNHLY and CDR2 is FYNNEI in the germline V gene. V was clipped by 4 bases and J by 3 bases, with 10 bases between them. The CDR3 has 14 residues. The CDR3 loop reads CASSGRRINQPQHF. The CDR3 bases are TGTGCCAGCAGTGGAAGGCGTATCAATCAGCCCCAGCATTTT.

The gene calls are TRBV7-2 and TRBJ1-2, with a possible D match to TRBD1 (5 bases). Trimming pared 1 base from V and 10 bases from J, leaving 16 bases between. CDR1 is SGHTA and CDR2 is FQGNSA in the germline V gene. This CDR3 has 14 residues. The CDR3 bases are TGTGCCAGCAGCTTAGGGGGGTCCCGCCGGGACTACACCTTC. This codes for CASSLGGSRRDYTF.

The chain links TRBV30 to TRBJ1-6; the match to TRBD1 covers 7 bases. Trimming at V came to 1 base and at J to 9 bases, leaving 15 bases not matched to a gene. CDR1 is GTSNPN and CDR2 is SVGIG in the germline V gene (reference sequence). The CDR3 has 17 residues. CDR3 sequence reads: CAWSATGTGVLRSPLHF. CDR3 DNA sequence: TGTGCCTGGAGTGCGACCGGAACAGGGGTCCTTCGTTCACCCCTCCACTTT. Together with reference TRBV30 and TRBJ1-6, the CDR3 gives the full variable domain: SQTIHQWPATLVQPVGSPLSLECTVEGTSNPNLYWYRQAAGRGLQLLFYSVGIGQISSEVPQNLSASRPQDRQFILSSKKLLLSDSGFYLCAWSATGTGVLRSPLHFGNGTRLTVT.

This clone appeared a few times. This chain joins TRBV18 and TRBJ2-7; no firm D call. Germline CDR1 reads KGHSH; CDR2 reads LQKENI. The CDR3 runs 13 residues. V gave up 3 bases and J gave up 2 bases, with 8 bases separating them. This CDR3 is CASSPAAAYEQYF. In nucleotides, the CDR3 is TGTGCCAGCTCACCGGCGGCAGCCTACGAGCAGTACTTC. The variable domain in full, completed from reference TRBV18 and TRBJ2-7, reads NAGVMQNPRHLVRRRGQEARLRCSPMKGHSHVYWYRQLPEEGLKFMVYLQKENIIDESGMPKERFSAEFPKEGPSILRIQQVVRGDSAAYFCASSPAAAYEQYFGPGTRLTVT.